A single count supports the clone carrying this TCR beta chain. The CDR3 is 12 amino acids. After removal of 7 bases from V and 5 bases from J, the junction contained 4 bases not matched to a gene. Germline V gene data show CDR1 as SNHLY and CDR2 as FYNNEI. This specimen belongs to a study of T cell changes during pregnancy in multiple sclerosis. TCRdb's copy holds only in-frame clones and misses some; the assay was immunoSEQ multiplex PCR. The table has roughly 42,000 clones, 75% to 95% seen once; the top ten hold approximately 0.5%. The receptor comes from a female donor in good health, enrolled as a control in a pregnancy study. The chain joins TRBV2 to TRBJ2-7; 8 bases are shared with TRBD1. The sample was CD4+ T cells from peripheral blood mononuclear cells, taken in the second trimester of pregnancy. CDR3 sequence (DNA): TGTGCCAGCAATAGACAGGGGAACGAGCAGTACTTC. Encoded protein: CASNRQGNEQYF. Filled out from reference TRBV2 and TRBJ2-7, the complete variable domain reads EPEVTQTPSHQVTQMGQEVILRCVPISNHLYFYWYRQILGQKVEFLVSFYNNEISEKSEIFDDQFSVERPDGSNFTLKIRSTKLEDSAMYFCASNRQGNEQYFGPGTRLTVT.